Listed here are 30 T cell receptor beta chains from one sample, sequenced in a study of blood T cells in healthy people across ages (dated by TCRdb to the mid-2010s). Library preparation employed 5' RACE. The listed sequencing device is Illumina HiSeq 2500. A second PCR of about 6 to 11 cycles was performed with a sample-barcoded 5' primer and a J-beta primer mix. The public reads were run again by TCRdb, first through fastp at Q25 and then through MiXCR, and only productive beta chains were kept. Every entry covers one CDR3 protein and lists the most common genes and DNA from its rows. This sample is represented by some 900,000 distinct CDR3 sequences; under 50% of them were singletons. The top ten clones comprise roughly an eighth of the sample. Sequenced: blood. These receptors were taken from a man in his thirties or forties in good health.

The chain has TRBV10-3 and TRBJ2-1; the D is unclear. This CDR3 has 15 residues. Trimming shortened V by 2 bases and J by 6 bases, and 14 bases separated the two germline ends. Germline V gene sequence: CDR1 ENHRY, CDR2 SYGVKD. The CDR3 coding sequence is TGTGCCATCAGTGAGGCGGCAGCTACACCCAATGAGCAGTTCTTC. Translation: CAISEAAATPNEQFF.

The CDR3 region has the DNA TGTGCCAGCAGCTTAATTCGGCAGGGTGGCGAGCAGTACTTC. Translating gives CASSLIRQGGEQYF. The rearrangement joins TRBV7-2 to TRBJ2-4, with D possibly TRBD1 on 5 matching bases. Near its end, the DNA agrees better with TRBJ2-7, so the J call may be wrong. The CDR3 contains 14 residues. CDR1 is SGHTA, CDR2 FQGNSA, per germline.

The CDR3 protein is CASTDRTLGNQPQHF. In nucleotides, the CDR3 is TGTGCCAGCACGGACAGGACGTTAGGCAATCAGCCCCAGCATTTT. The V gene is TRBV2, the J gene TRBJ1-5; TRBD1 aligns across 7 bases. This CDR3 is 15 amino acids long. The junction had 8 bases not matched to a gene; V was cut back by 7 bases and J by 2 bases. Germline V lookup: CDR1 SNHLY, CDR2 FYNNEI.

The V gene is TRBV6-2 or TRBV6-3, the J gene TRBJ2-3, with D unclear. The length of the CDR3 is 17 residues. V was pared by 6 bases and J by 5 bases, with 24 bases between. Germline V CDR1 and CDR2: MNHEY, SVGEGT. CDR3 residues: CASSQSPVRGDLDTQYF. CDR3 nucleotides: TGTGCCAGCAGCCAGTCCCCCGTTCGTGGCGACCTAGATACGCAGTATTTT.

This clonotype was detected only a few times. The chain has TRBV6-1 and TRBJ2-3; the D gene is possibly TRBD2 (6 bases). The CDR3 has 17 amino acids. Trimming stripped 2 bases from V and 0 bases from J, with 15 bases between. Germline V gene lookup returns CDR1 MNHNS and CDR2 SASEGT. Here the CDR3 DNA reads TGTGCCAGCAGTGAACATATTATAGCGGAGAGCACAGATACGCAGTATTTT. Protein sequence: CASSEHIIAESTDTQYF.

The rearrangement uses TRBV20-1 and TRBJ2-7; D is perhaps TRBD2 (5 bases). Looked up from germline, CDR1 is DFQATT and CDR2 is SNEGSKA (reference sequence). Trimming shortened V by 4 bases and J by 6 bases, and 19 bases separated the two germline ends. CDR3 size: 14 residues. The CDR3 protein is CSAKGDKQHAEQYF. Here the CDR3 DNA reads TGCAGTGCTAAGGGAGATAAACAACATGCCGAGCAGTACTTC.

This sequence joins TRBV20-1 and TRBJ2-5; 10 bases fit TRBD1. The J call may be faulty, since TRBJ2-7 better matches the DNA end. The CDR3 runs to 15 residues. Germline values: CDR1 DFQATT, CDR2 SNEGSKA (reference sequence). The CDR3 sequence: CSARSMTGGYNEQYF. The CDR3 nucleotides are TGCAGTGCTAGGTCAATGACAGGGGGCTACAACGAGCAGTACTTC.

The V call is TRBV4-1, the J call TRBJ2-1; D not certain. The CDR3 length is 13 residues. V gave up 1 base and J gave up 10 bases, with 11 bases separating them. Germline CDR1 reads MGHRA; CDR2 reads YSYEKL. The CDR3 reads CASSQGYLGEQFF. The CDR3 nucleotides are TGCGCCAGCAGCCAAGGGTACCTCGGGGAGCAGTTCTTC.

CDR3 sequence reads: CASSSRQTAEQFF. The DNA of the CDR3 is TGTGCCAGCAGCTCAAGACAGACAGCGGAGCAGTTCTTC. This sequence joins TRBV7-2 and TRBJ2-1, with a tentative D call TRBD1 (5 bases). The CDR3 runs 13 residues. V shed 4 bases and J shed 10 bases, with 14 bases lying between them. CDR1 SGHTA and CDR2 FQGNSA come from the germline V gene.

This clonotype has a handful of counts. The chain recombines TRBV5-4 with TRBJ2-7; TRBD2 agrees at 13 bases. This CDR3 is 15 amino acids long. The ends lost 4 bases at V and 3 bases at J; junction bases unmatched: 4. Germline CDR1 reads SGHNT; CDR2 reads YYREEE (reference sequence). CDR3 bases: TGTGCCAGCAGCACCGGACTAGCGGGGGTCTACGAGCAGTACTTC. This codes for CASSTGLAGVYEQYF.

This clonotype has at least ten counts. The V and J genes are TRBV9 and TRBJ2-5; TRBD1 aligns across 8 bases. V lost 7 bases to trimming and J lost 2 bases; unmatched junction nucleotides: 7. CDR1 SGDLS and CDR2 YYNGEE come from the germline V gene. The CDR3 is made up of 14 amino acids. For the CDR3, the DNA is TGTGCCAGCTCACCACGGACAGGGCAAGAGACCCAGTACTTC. This sequence encodes CASSPRTGQETQYF.

The chain is built from TRBV24-1 and TRBJ2-1, with 9 bases lining up with TRBD2. The assigned J gene may be wrong: the sequence end matches TRBJ2-7 better. CDR1 is KGHDR, CDR2 SFDVKD, per germline. The CDR3 has 15 residues. DNA for the CDR3: TGTGCCACCAGTGCCCCGGGACTAGCACGGTATGAGCAGTACTTC. As protein: CATSAPGLARYEQYF.

CDR3 nucleotides: TGCGCCAGCAGCTTCGTCAAACTAACAGATACCGGGGAGCTGTTTTTT. Translating gives CASSFVKLTDTGELFF. The genes are TRBV5-1 and TRBJ2-2; D is ambiguous. CDR3 length: 16 amino acids. Deletions cut 2 bases from V and 5 bases from J, with 16 bases between. CDR1 and CDR2 (germline): SGHRS, YFSETQ.

There are a few counts of this clonotype. One junction end does not reproduce the germline sequence, and a read error may be involved. The rearrangement joins TRBV4-1 to TRBJ1-5; D gene ambiguous. CDR1 is MGHRA and CDR2 is YSYEKL in the germline V gene. This CDR3 has 16 residues. CDR3 amino acids: CAGSQVDSYVGQPQHF. For the CDR3, the DNA is TGCGCCGGCAGCCAAGTGGACTCATATGTTGGCCAGCCCCAGCATTTT.

This clonotype was found a few times. V is TRBV27 and J is TRBJ1-1; D unresolved. The V gene's germline CDR1 is MNHEY and CDR2 SMNVEV (reference sequence). The V end was cut by 6 bases, the J end by 0 bases, with 11 bases between. The CDR3 is made up of 14 amino acids. In DNA form, the CDR3 reads TGTGCCAGCAGCCCCTCGGAGATGAACACTGAAGCTTTCTTT. This sequence encodes CASSPSEMNTEAFF.

This clonotype occurred a few times. This chain links TRBV24-1 with TRBJ2-2, with a possible D match to TRBD1 (6 bases). The CDR3 extends over 15 amino acids. Germline-derived CDR1 and CDR2 are KGHDR and SFDVKD. Deletions cut 0 bases from V and 7 bases from J, with 11 bases between. The CDR3 loop is CATSDLNRESGELFF. In DNA form, the CDR3 reads TGTGCCACCAGTGATTTGAACAGGGAGAGCGGGGAGCTGTTTTTT.

V and J are TRBV11-3 and TRBJ2-1; 8 bases fit TRBD2. The length of the CDR3 is 14 residues. Germline V CDR1 and CDR2: SGHNT, YENEEA. V lost 5 bases, J lost 9 bases, and 9 bases stayed unmatched. CDR3 DNA: TGTGCCAGCAGCCGGGGGGGCAGCCCGGGTGAGCAGTTCTTC. Amino acid sequence: CASSRGGSPGEQFF.

The rearrangement links TRBV20-1 to TRBJ2-1; maybe TRBD2 (5 bases). The closer fit of TRBJ2-7 to the DNA end suggests the J call may be wrong. CDR3 size: 15 residues. Germline V gives CDR1 DFQATT, CDR2 SNEGSKA (reference sequence). The CDR3 reads CSARARPSSYNEQYF. The CDR3 DNA reads TGCAGTGCCCGAGCGCGGCCTAGCTCCTACAATGAGCAGTACTTC.

This clonotype was recorded a few times. The chain uses TRBV4-1 and TRBJ2-3; weak D call: TRBD1 (5 bases). The CDR3 spans 16 residues. Trimming removed 3 bases at V and 0 bases at J, with 13 bases between. Germline V gene data show CDR1 as MGHRA and CDR2 as YSYEKL. The CDR3 region is CASSHIREPSTDTQYF. CDR3 DNA: TGCGCCAGCAGCCATATCAGGGAACCTAGCACAGATACGCAGTATTTT.

V usage is TRBV6-5 and J usage is TRBJ2-5; unclear D gene. The CDR3 has 13 residues. In germline, CDR1 is MNHEY, CDR2 SVGAGI. Trimming took off 0 bases at V and 5 bases at J, with 7 bases between the two ends. The CDR3, as DNA: TGTGCCAGCAGTTACTCGACAAGGGAGACCCAGTACTTC. This encodes CASSYSTRETQYF.

The sample holds many counts of this clonotype. This chain connects TRBV7-2 to TRBJ1-5; possibly TRBD1 for D (6 bases). CDR3 size: 15 residues. From germline, CDR1 is SGHTA and CDR2 FQGNSA. The V end was cut by 6 bases, the J end by 4 bases, with 16 bases between. The CDR3 loop is CASRRTGDTNQPQHF. The CDR3 DNA is TGTGCCAGCAGACGAACCGGGGACACAAATCAGCCCCAGCATTTT.

In this sample, this clonotype turned up a few times. The chain links TRBV10-3 to TRBJ2-7; no clear D. Germline CDR1 is ENHRY and CDR2 is SYGVKD. Trimming removed 3 bases from V and 7 bases from J, with 16 bases in between. This CDR3 is built from 14 residues. The CDR3 coding sequence is TGTGCCATCAGTGAACCCCCCCGCTTCTCTGAGCAGTACTTC. Translated: CAISEPPRFSEQYF.

The gene calls are TRBV6-8 and TRBJ2-3; tentatively, D is TRBD2 (6 bases). The CDR3 length is 16 residues. V lost 7 bases and J lost 3, with 20 bases in between. The V gene's germline CDR1 is MNHGY and CDR2 SAAAGT. The CDR3 is CASTSGLAILTDTQYF. The CDR3 DNA is TGTGCCAGCACCTCCGGCCTAGCGATACTTACAGATACGCAGTATTTT.

V gene TRBV7-2 combines with J gene TRBJ2-3, with 8 bases that match TRBD1. Germline lookup yields CDR1 SGHTA and CDR2 FQGNSA. This CDR3 spans 17 amino acids. V lost 5 bases to trimming and J lost 3 bases; unmatched junction nucleotides: 13. The CDR3 bases are TGTGCCAGCAGCCGAGCTCCACTGGGACAGGCAACAGATACGCAGTATTTT. Its translation: CASSRAPLGQATDTQYF.

This chain connects TRBV4-3 to TRBJ1-2; D gene unclear. V was shortened by 0 bases and J by 0 bases, with 8 bases between the two germline ends. Looked up from germline, CDR1 is LGHNA and CDR2 is YSLEER. The CDR3 consists of 15 residues. CDR3 loop: CASSQEGSANYGYTF. CDR3 coding DNA: TGCGCCAGCAGCCAAGAAGGCAGCGCTAACTATGGCTACACCTTC.

The chain employs TRBV20-1 and TRBJ2-3, with D perhaps matching TRBD2 (7 bases). The CDR3 totals 16 residues. The V gene's germline CDR1 is DFQATT and CDR2 SNEGSKA (reference sequence). The CDR3 sequence is CGVSGFGRGPPDTQYF. CDR3 coding DNA: TGCGGTGTCTCTGGTTTTGGGCGGGGGCCCCCAGATACGCAGTATTTT.

The genes are TRBV10-3 and TRBJ1-5; D might be TRBD1 (5 bases). Germline lookup yields CDR1 ENHRY and CDR2 SYGVKD. V was cut by 8 bases and J by 2 bases, with 16 bases left in between. The CDR3 extends over 15 amino acids. DNA for the CDR3: TGTGCCATCGGGGTTAGGGGTAGCGGCAATCAGCCCCAGCATTTT. The encoded protein is CAIGVRGSGNQPQHF.

The gene calls are TRBV7-2 and TRBJ2-6; the match to TRBD1 covers 9 bases. CDR3 size: 17 residues. V shed 5 bases, J shed 3 bases, and the junction held 8 bases outside the gene matches. In germline, CDR1 is SGHTA, CDR2 FQGNSA. For the CDR3, the DNA is TGTGCCAGCAGCCCAGGACAGGGGAGAGGTGGGGCCAACGTCCTGACTTTC. Amino acid sequence: CASSPGQGRGGANVLTF.

This clonotype was seen only a few times. This chain links TRBV6-5 with TRBJ2-7; weak D call: TRBD1 (5 bases). CDR3 length equals 15 residues. Looked up from germline, CDR1 is MNHEY and CDR2 is SVGAGI. The V end was cut by 6 bases, the J end by 4 bases, with 19 bases between. The DNA for the CDR3 is TGTGCCAGCAGCCCCACCAGGGATTGGATTTACGAGCAGTACTTC. Its protein is CASSPTRDWIYEQYF.

This clonotype was seen more than once but under ten times. The V and J genes are TRBV6-4 and TRBJ2-3, with D unclear. The CDR3 runs 14 residues. Looked up from germline, CDR1 is MRHNA and CDR2 is SNTAGT. V lost 6 bases, J lost 0 bases, and 10 bases lay in between. For the CDR3, the DNA is TGTGCCAGCAGCCCCCGGCCTAGCACAGATACGCAGTATTTT. It translates to CASSPRPSTDTQYF.